This T cell receptor (beta chain) is from a study of blood T cell repertoires in COVID-19. Study as a whole: Acute and convalescent COVID-19 samples came from the United States, Italy and Spain. Sample material is recorded as cDNA or gDNA derived from T cells, B-cell-depleted T cells, or PBMCs.

With 1 base removed from V and 3 bases from J, the gap between germline ends came to 9 bases. The CDR3 contains 13 residues. Germline V gene lookup returns CDR1 GTSNPN and CDR2 SVGIG (reference sequence). This clone has only one observation. In the original processing: Reference gene primer amplification yielded estimated nucleated cell counts. TCRdb keeps only in-frame clones here, not all; method: immunoSEQ multiplex PCR. Clonal size and the V and J genes are those of that table, whereas D and trimming came from the DNA. Of over 200,000 clones listed, just over 90% are singletons. This TCR came from a man under 40 with acute or convalescent COVID-19. The specimen sequenced was peripheral blood. The chain recombines TRBV30 with TRBJ2-5, with D unclear. The CDR3 reads CAWSARSKETQYF. CDR3 coding DNA: TGTGCCTGGAGTGCGCGAAGTAAAGAGACCCAGTACTTC.